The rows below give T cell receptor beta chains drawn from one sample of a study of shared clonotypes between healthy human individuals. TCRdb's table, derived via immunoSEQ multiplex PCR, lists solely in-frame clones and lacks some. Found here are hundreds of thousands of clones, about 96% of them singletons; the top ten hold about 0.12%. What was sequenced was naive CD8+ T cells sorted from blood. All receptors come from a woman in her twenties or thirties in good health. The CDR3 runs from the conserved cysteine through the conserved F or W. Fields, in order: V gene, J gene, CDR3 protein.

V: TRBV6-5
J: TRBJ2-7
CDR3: CASRVEQGISYEQYF

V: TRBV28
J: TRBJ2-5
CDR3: CASSLLLIPQETQYF

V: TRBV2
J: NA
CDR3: CASRDPVVFYEQYF

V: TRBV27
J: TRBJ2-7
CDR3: CASSYLAGGLVYEQYF

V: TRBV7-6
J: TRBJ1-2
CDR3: CASSLGLAGTGLLNYGYTF

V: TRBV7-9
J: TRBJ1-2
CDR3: CASSQLGTGANYGYTF

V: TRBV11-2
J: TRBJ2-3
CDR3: CASSLVVAGITDTQYF

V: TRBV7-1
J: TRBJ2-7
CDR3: CASSLAAPVEQYF

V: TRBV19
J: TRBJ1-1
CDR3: CASSLTGATEAFF

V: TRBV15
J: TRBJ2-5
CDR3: CATSRETRETQYF

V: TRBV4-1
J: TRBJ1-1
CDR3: CASSRTGGGTTEAFF

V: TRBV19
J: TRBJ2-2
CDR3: CASSIAYAGELFF

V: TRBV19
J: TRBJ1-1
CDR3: CASSIGGELKEAFF

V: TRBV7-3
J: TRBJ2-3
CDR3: CASSFASGRSDTQYF

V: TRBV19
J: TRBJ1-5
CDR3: CASSIGGAQPQHF

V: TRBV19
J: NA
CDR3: CASSIYGDYEQYF

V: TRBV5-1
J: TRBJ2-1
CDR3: CASRSGGPNEQFF

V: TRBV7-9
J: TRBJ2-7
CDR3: CASSHRDTPYEQYF

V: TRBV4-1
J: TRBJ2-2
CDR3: CASSQESGWAGELFF

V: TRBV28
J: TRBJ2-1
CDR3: CASSPRESSREQFF

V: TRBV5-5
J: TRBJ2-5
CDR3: CASSLGVATQYF

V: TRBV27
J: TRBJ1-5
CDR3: CASTTGLLPQHF

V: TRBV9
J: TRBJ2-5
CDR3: CASSPTPGQETQYF